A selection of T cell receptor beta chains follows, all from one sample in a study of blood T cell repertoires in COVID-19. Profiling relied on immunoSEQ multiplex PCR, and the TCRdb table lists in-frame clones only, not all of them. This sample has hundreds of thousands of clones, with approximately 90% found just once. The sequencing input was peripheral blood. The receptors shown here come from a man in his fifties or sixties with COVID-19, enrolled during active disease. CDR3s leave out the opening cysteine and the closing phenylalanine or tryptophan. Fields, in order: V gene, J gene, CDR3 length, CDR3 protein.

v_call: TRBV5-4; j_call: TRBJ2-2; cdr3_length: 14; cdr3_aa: ASSSASGGNTGELF
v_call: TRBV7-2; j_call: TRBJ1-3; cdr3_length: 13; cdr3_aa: ASSLASFSGNTIY
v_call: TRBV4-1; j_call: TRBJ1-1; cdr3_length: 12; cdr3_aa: ASSQVGRNTEAF
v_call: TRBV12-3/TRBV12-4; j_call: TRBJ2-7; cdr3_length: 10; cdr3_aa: ASRLGVNEQY
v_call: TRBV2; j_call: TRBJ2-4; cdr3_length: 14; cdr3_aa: ASSDSGGRAKNIQY
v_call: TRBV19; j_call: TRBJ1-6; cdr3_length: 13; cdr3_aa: ASSIPGHLNSPLH
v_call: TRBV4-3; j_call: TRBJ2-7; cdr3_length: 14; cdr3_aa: ASSHGLAGGSYEQY
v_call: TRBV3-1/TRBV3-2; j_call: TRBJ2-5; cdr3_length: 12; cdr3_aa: ASSQFDSQETQY
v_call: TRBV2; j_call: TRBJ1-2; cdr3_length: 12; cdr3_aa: ASSELGAGYGYT
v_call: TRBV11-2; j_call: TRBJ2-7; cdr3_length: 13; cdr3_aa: ASSLEREGTYEQY
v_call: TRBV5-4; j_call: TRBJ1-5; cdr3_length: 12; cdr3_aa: ASSWASPNQPQH
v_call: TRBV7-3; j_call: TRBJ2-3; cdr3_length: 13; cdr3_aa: ASSSPRALTGTQY
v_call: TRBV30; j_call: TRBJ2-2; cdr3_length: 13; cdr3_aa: AWRSGAAGTGELF
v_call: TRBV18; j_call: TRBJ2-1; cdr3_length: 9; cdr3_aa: ASSLSNEQF
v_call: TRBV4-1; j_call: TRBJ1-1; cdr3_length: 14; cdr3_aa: ASSQVGGESNTEAF
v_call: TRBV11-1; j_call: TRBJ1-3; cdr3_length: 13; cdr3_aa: ASSLSHSSGNTIY
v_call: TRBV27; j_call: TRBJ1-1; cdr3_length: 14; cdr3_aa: ASSFGPGGGNTEAF
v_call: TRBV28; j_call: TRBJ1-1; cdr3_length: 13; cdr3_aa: ASSSGTSLNTEAF
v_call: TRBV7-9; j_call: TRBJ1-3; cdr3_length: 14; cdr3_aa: ASSQDRGRVGNTIY
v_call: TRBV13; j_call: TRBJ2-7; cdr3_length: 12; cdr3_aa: ASSLLRGSYEQY
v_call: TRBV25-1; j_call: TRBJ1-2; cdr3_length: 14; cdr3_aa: ASSVDRGLSGGGYT
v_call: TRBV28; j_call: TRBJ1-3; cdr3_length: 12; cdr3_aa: ASSTGLTGNTIY
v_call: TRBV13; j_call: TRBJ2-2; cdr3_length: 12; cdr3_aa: ASSHPTNTGELF
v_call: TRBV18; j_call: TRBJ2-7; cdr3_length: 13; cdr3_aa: ASSPWGTVSYEQY
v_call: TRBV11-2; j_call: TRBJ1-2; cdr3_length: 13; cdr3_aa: ASSLREVRNYGYT
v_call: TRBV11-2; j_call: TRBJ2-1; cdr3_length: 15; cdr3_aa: ASSSRGGSLSYNEQF
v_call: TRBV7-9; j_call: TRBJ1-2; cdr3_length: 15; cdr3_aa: ASSSGALSRGENGYT
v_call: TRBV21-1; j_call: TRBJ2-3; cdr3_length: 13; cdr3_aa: ASTLERDPADTQY
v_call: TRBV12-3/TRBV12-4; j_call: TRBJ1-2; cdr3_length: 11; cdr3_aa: ASTPTGGFGYT
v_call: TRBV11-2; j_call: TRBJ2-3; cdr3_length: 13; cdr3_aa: ASSPGRTSFVTQY
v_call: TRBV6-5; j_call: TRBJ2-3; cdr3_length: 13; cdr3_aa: ASSRLGRGTDTQY
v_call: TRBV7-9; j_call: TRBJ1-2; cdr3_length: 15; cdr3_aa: ASSLEAGQGASSGYT
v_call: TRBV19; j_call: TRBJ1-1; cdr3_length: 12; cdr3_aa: ASSSGTGGTEAF
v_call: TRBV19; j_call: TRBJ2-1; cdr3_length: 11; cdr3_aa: ASSIGVRGGQF
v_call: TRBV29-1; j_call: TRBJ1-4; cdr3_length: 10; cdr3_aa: SVDRGNEKLF